Listed below are T cell receptor beta chains from one sample, sequenced in a study of blood T cell repertoires in COVID-19. Repertoires were generated with immunoSEQ multiplex PCR, while TCRdb's copy carries only in-frame clones and drops some. The repertoire holds tens of thousands of clones, with around 77% as singletons. Sequenced material: peripheral blood. The source is a man aged 70 or older with COVID-19, enrolled during active disease. CDR3s include the opening cysteine and the closing phenylalanine or tryptophan. A D gene is named only where the DNA matches it firmly. Expanded clones get a size class; other rows say once, few or many, or leave the size out.

>TRBD2|once|TRBV6-2/TRBV6-3|15|TRBJ2-7
CASSLAGGAPYEQYF
TGTGCCAGCAGTCTTGCGGGGGGCGCCCCCTACGAGCAGTACTTC
>-|-|TRBV28|13|TRBJ2-2
CASSLAGRGELFF
TGTGCCAGCAGTTTAGCGGGCAGGGGGGAGCTGTTTTTT
>-|once|TRBV29-1|14|TRBJ1-3
CSVGLGATGNTIYF
TGCAGCGTAGGACTAGGGGCGACTGGAAACACCATATATTTT
>TRBD1|-|TRBV19|15|TRBJ1-5
CASSPTGSTYQPQHF
TGTGCCAGTAGCCCGACAGGGAGTACTTATCAGCCCCAGCATTTT
>TRBD1|-|TRBV6-6|15|TRBJ1-5
CASSQGQARNQPQHF
TGTGCCAGCAGTCAAGGACAGGCCCGGAATCAGCCCCAGCATTTT
>-|few|TRBV27|14|TRBJ1-1
CASSLNSMNTEAFF
TGTGCCAGCAGTTTAAACAGTATGAACACTGAAGCTTTCTTT
>-|-|TRBV7-3|14|TRBJ2-3
CASSLMVGPDTQYF
TGTGCCAGCAGCTTAATGGTTGGGCCAGATACGCAGTATTTT
>-|-|TRBV3-1/TRBV3-2|14|TRBJ1-6
CASSQSLRDSPLHF
TGTGCCAGCAGCCAAAGCCTCAGGGATTCACCCCTCCACTTT
>TRBD1|few|TRBV7-2|16|TRBJ1-6
CASSLVGRGVGSPLHF
TGTGCCAGCAGCTTAGTAGGCAGGGGGGTTGGTTCACCCCTCCACTTT
>TRBD1|few|TRBV5-1|16|TRBJ1-1
CASSLEGGSGGTEAFF
TGCGCCAGCAGCTTGGAAGGAGGATCAGGGGGCACTGAAGCTTTCTTT
>-|-|TRBV6-2/TRBV6-3|16|TRBJ1-5
CASSPEGWGGDQPQHF
TGTGCCAGCAGCCCTGAGGGGTGGGGAGGGGATCAGCCCCAGCATTTT
>-|-|TRBV2|12|TRBJ1-4
CARCRTNEKLFF
TGTGCCAGGTGCAGGACTAATGAAAAACTGTTTTTT
>TRBD2|-|TRBV5-1|16|TRBJ2-3
CASSSGLAGGTDTQYF
TGCGCCAGCAGCTCGGGACTAGCGGGAGGGACAGATACGCAGTATTTT
>-|-|TRBV19|14|TRBJ1-2
CASSIRPSGDGYTF
TGTGCCAGTAGTATCCGTCCGTCCGGGGATGGCTACACCTTC
>-|-|TRBV15|16|TRBJ1-2
CATSRDSEGGNSGYTF
TGTGCCACCAGCAGAGATTCGGAAGGGGGAAACTCTGGCTACACCTTC
>TRBD2|-|TRBV27|16|TRBJ2-3
CASSLGLAGGGTTQYF
TGTGCCAGCAGCTTAGGACTAGCGGGAGGTGGTACTACGCAGTATTTT